Listed below are T cell receptor beta chains from one sample, sequenced in a study of neurological immune-mediated disorders. TCRdb re-called the 5' RACE reads with MiXCR, one entry per CDR3 protein. The table shows approximately 46,000 distinct CDR3 sequences, with 10% occurring only once. Sequenced sample: PBMCs. These TCRs come from a woman in her thirties or forties in good health. Both conserved end residues are trimmed from each CDR3.

ASSLRGQLNNSPLH | TRBJ1-6 | TRBV5-1
ASSVRLAGVYNEQF | TRBJ2-1 | TRBV2
AIRGTSSYEQY | TRBJ2-7 | TRBV10-3
ASSATGGIRLIQY | TRBJ2-4 | TRBV12-3/TRBV12-4
ASSLAQGFNYGYT | TRBJ1-2 | TRBV7-9
ASSSGRESSYEQY | TRBJ2-7 | TRBV11-2
ASSVSGSRDYEQY | TRBJ2-7 | TRBV9
ASSSSLLAGGRDEQF | TRBJ2-1 | TRBV12-3/TRBV12-4
SVDWRSRHEQF | TRBJ2-1 | TRBV29-1
ATSGLAGVSSYEQY | TRBJ2-7 | TRBV24-1
ASSLVGGNTGELF | TRBJ2-2 | TRBV7-2
ASSGDRTVSYT | TRBJ1-2 | TRBV6-5
SARRQGLADTQY | TRBJ2-3 | TRBV20-1
ASSSYNRVTGELF | TRBJ2-2 | TRBV5-6
ASSLALVGGTEAF | TRBJ1-1 | TRBV5-1
ASSQERSYEQY | TRBJ2-7 | TRBV4-3
ASSSERGTGTDTQY | TRBJ2-3 | TRBV5-1
ASSLIGGKSPLH | TRBJ1-6 | TRBV7-2
ASSNRGSHETQY | TRBJ2-5 | TRBV6-2/TRBV6-3
ASSELIAGGFNEQF | TRBJ2-1 | TRBV10-1
ASRQSFVGETQY | TRBJ2-5 | TRBV7-8
ASSFWRRKNTEAF | TRBJ1-1 | TRBV12-3/TRBV12-4
SAALTGDRNQPQH | TRBJ1-5 | TRBV29-1
ASSTGRSNTGELF | TRBJ2-2 | TRBV7-2
ASSASGQAINYGYT | TRBJ1-2 | TRBV5-5
ATSRVRASTDTQY | TRBJ2-3 | TRBV15